This entry is about one T cell receptor (beta chain). Antigen unknown. The sample comes from a study of T cell repertoires in cytomegalovirus infection. Study overall: Shared public TCR beta signatures pointed to both CMV infection and a matching HLA type.

General study results and limits: It was HLA-C-restricted CMV-specific TCR beta clonotypes that dominated the response ex vivo. Carriers of CMV and the relevant HLA type were discriminated by public TCR beta frequency.

TCRdb recomputed calls from the reads with MiXCR, one row per CDR3 protein. The sample holds some 400,000 distinct CDR3 sequences; about a sixth are singletons and the top ten take roughly 9%. The receptor was derived from a human donor in good health (CMV status not recorded). Some clones in this sample may be carry-over from other donors' samples. Specimen: PBMCs.

The CDR3 region is CSVVGGVREKLFF. The DNA of the CDR3 is TGCAGCGTTGTTGGTGGGGTCAGGGAAAAACTGTTTTTT. This chain joins TRBV29-1 and TRBJ1-4; no firm D call. The CDR3 is made up of 13 amino acids. CDR1 and CDR2 (germline): SQVTM, ANQGSEA. Trimming pared 4 bases from V and 8 bases from J, leaving 14 bases between.